The rows below give T cell receptor beta chains drawn from one sample of a study of blood T cell repertoires in COVID-19. Produced via immunoSEQ multiplex PCR; TCRdb's table is partial and in-frame only. The sample contains about 210,000 clones, 80% to 90% of which appear only once. Input material: peripheral blood. These receptors were taken from a woman aged 45-59 years with acute or convalescent COVID-19. Each CDR3 is given with its conserved first and last residue. Expanded clones are given a class, and other clones once, few, many or no size at all.

clone_size | v_call | cdr3_aa
NA | TRBV29-1 | CSVERGTGGNGYTF
few | TRBV19 | CASSTGELYTGELFF
NA | TRBV29-1 | CSVDGTGTNYGYTF
NA | TRBV30 | CAWAGAGNTIYF
NA | TRBV2 | CASSGRTSGIRTDTQYF
once | TRBV5-6 | CASSSLETGNGLGTGELFF
NA | TRBV5-8 | CASSFGARAEAFF
NA | TRBV2 | CASRTSSETQYF
NA | TRBV6-1 | CASTPRSAGTDTQYF
NA | TRBV5-1 | CAGPPGGGSYEQYF
NA | TRBV28 | CASKVVAGPYQETQYF
NA | TRBV7-8 | CASSETGGPYEQYF
NA | TRBV7-2 | CASSSFTDTQYF
NA | TRBV2 | CASMGTSGRGSADTQYF
NA | TRBV11-2 | CASSLGTSGRVPQYF
NA | TRBV5-1 | CASSRGLGTDTQYF
once | TRBV6-1 | CASSVLAGVGTGELFF
NA | TRBV27 | CASSLQSLAGREQFF
NA | TRBV5-1 | CASSGGGYAYAFF
NA | TRBV9 | CASTLGVDYGYTF
NA | TRBV5-8 | CASSLDVGGDNQPQHF
NA | TRBV20-1 | CSASSRDRGYEQYF